This T cell receptor (beta chain) emerged from a study of T cells in Graves' hyperthyroidism and ophthalmopathy. Findings and caveats of the study: Among clonotypes expanded in thyroid above 0.001, most were also found in blood.

Researchers amplified the TCR beta CDR3 regions from RNA transcripts. The TCR CDR3 was amplified in a first-round RT-PCR using the HTBI primer set. A single record per CDR3 protein comes from TCRdb applying MiXCR to the multiplex PCR reads. This sample has over 400,000 distinct CDR3 sequences, with roughly 14% found just once. As for this clonotype: Its antigen is not identified.

CDR1 is LGHNA, CDR2 YNFKEQ, per germline. The ends were cut back, 2 bases at V and 7 bases at J, with 14 bases in the middle. The CDR3 length is 15 residues. This clonotype was sampled from a man aged 18 to 35 with Graves' ophthalmopathy. The sequencing sample was made of blood. The rearrangement links TRBV4-2 to TRBJ1-4, with no clear D. The CDR3: CASSQRPLSGEKLFF. CDR3 coding DNA: TGTGCCAGCAGCCAAAGGCCCCTAAGTGGTGAAAAACTGTTTTTT.